This T cell receptor (beta chain) was observed in a study of blood T cells in healthy people across ages. Germline-derived CDR1 and CDR2 are DFQATT and SNEGSKA (reference sequence). The junction had 9 bases not matched to a gene; V was cut back by 4 bases and J by 0 bases. The CDR3 consists of 18 residues. Primers used in a second PCR of roughly 6 to 12 cycles were a sample-barcoded 5' primer and a J-beta primer mix. TCRdb processed the 5' RACE reads anew with MiXCR; each CDR3 protein has one entry. The sample has approximately 800,000 distinct CDR3 sequences, 45% to 70% seen once. Sequencing was carried out using blood. This TCR came from a man aged 35 to 55 in good health. The chain combines TRBV20-1 with TRBJ2-6; the match to TRBD1 covers 10 bases. The DNA for the CDR3 is TGCAGTGCTATGTCCCGGACAGGGGGAAGCTCTGGGGCCAACGTCCTGACTTTC. Translation gives CSAMSRTGGSSGANVLTF.